The clone carrying this T cell receptor beta chain has only a few counts. The antigen remains undetermined. A second PCR, run for roughly 7 to 12 cycles, used a sample-barcoded 5' primer plus a J-beta primer mix. Each CDR3 protein gets one entry after TCRdb re-called the 5' RACE reads with MiXCR. This sample yields some 750,000 distinct CDR3 sequences, of which over 20% are seen a single time; 22% belongs to the top ten. This CDR3 region has 12 residues. V was trimmed by 7 bases and J by 4 bases, leaving 11 bases between them. The data derive from a study of blood T cells in healthy people across ages. The study, taken as a whole, reports: More naive CD4+ cells and higher diversity marked long-lived donors relative to aged donors. CMV infection status of these donors was not known.

The study isolated at least 6.5 million PBMCs from each sample. The sequenced material came from blood. This receptor was taken from a man aged 65 to 79 in good health. This chain joins TRBV12-3 or TRBV12-4 and TRBJ2-7, with D unresolved. This CDR3 reads CASTLNPYEQYF. DNA for the CDR3: TGTGCCAGCACCCTGAACCCTTACGAGCAGTACTTC.